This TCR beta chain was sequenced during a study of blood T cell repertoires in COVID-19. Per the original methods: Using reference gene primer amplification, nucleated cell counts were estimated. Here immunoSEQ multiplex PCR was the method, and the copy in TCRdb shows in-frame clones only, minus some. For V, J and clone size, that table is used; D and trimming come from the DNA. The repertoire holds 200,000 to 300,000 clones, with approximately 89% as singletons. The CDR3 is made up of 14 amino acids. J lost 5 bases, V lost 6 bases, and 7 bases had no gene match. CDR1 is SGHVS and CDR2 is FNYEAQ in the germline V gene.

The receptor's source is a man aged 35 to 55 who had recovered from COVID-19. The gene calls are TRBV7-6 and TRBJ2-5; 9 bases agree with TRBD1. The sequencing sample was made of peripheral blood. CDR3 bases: TGTGCCAGCAGGGCTAACAGGGGGCGGGAGACCCAGTACTTC. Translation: CASRANRGRETQYF.